Here is one TCR beta chain with its context. Antigen unknown. On each TCR cDNA molecule, a unique molecular identifier was present. Each CDR3 protein gets one entry after TCRdb re-called the 5' RACE reads with MiXCR. The sample lists 24,000 or so distinct CDR3 sequences, about 9.3% seen once, with about 7.7% in the top ten. J was trimmed by 11 bases and V by 6 bases; bases with no gene match: 2. CDR3 size: 11 residues. The germline V gene has CDR1 ENHRY and CDR2 SYGVKD. Time point denoted: sample taken at primary tumor resection. Unsorted tumor, nontumor lung tissue or cryopreserved PBMC supplied the whole RNA. These data belong to a study of spatial heterogeneity in lung cancer. For the study at large: On average, each unique TCR and UMI combination appeared more than ten times in raw reads.

Study observations and caveats: Around 7% of tumor T cells for alpha chains and approximately 13% for beta chains were estimated to be covered. How many expanded intratumoral alpha and beta TCRs were present tracked the tumor mutation count, which was a count of nonsynonymous mutations.

The rearrangement links TRBV10-3 to TRBJ2-3; TRBD1 aligns across 10 bases. This TCR was recovered from a male donor with early-stage non-small cell lung cancer. Sequenced here: lung tumor tissue, sampled at surgery. The CDR3 reads CAIRGTGVQYF. The CDR3 bases are TGTGCCATCAGGGGGACAGGGGTGCAGTATTTT.